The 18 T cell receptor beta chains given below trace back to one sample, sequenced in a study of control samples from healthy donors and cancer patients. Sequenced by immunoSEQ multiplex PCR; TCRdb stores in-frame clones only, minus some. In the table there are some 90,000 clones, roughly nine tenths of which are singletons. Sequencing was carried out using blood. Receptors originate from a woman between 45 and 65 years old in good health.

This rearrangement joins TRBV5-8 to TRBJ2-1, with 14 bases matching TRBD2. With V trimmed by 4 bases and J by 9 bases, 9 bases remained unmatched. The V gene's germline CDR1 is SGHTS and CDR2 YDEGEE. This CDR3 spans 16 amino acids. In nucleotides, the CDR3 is TGTGCCAGCAGCGACACGGGACTAGCGGGAGTAGGTGAGCAGTTCTTC. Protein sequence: CASSDTGLAGVGEQFF.

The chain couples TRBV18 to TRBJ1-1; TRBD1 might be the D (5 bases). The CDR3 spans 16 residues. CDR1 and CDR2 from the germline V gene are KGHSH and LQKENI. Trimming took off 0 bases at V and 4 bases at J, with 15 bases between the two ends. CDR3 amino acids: CASSPPQGVYGTEAFF. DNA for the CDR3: TGTGCCAGCTCACCACCGCAGGGCGTGTATGGCACTGAAGCTTTCTTT.

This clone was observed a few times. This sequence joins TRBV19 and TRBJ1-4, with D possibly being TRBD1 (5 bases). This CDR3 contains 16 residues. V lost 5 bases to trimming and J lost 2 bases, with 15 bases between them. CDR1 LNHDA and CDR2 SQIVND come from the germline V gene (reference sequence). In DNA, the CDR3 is TGTGCCAGTAGTGGCCAAACGGGACGGACTAATGAAAAACTGTTTTTT. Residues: CASSGQTGRTNEKLFF.

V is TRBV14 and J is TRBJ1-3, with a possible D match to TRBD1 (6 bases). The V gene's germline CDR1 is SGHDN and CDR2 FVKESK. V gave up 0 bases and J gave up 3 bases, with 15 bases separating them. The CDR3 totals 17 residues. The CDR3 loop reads CASSQDLGQPSGNTIYF. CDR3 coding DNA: TGTGCCAGCAGCCAAGATTTGGGACAACCTAGTGGAAACACCATATATTTT.

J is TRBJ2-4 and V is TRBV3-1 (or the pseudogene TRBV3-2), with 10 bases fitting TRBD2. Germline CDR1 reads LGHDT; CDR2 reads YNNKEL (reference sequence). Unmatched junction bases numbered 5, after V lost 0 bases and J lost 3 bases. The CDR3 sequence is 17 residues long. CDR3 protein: CASSQDPLAGVKNIQYF. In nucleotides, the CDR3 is TGTGCCAGCAGCCAAGATCCCCTAGCGGGAGTCAAAAACATTCAGTACTTC.

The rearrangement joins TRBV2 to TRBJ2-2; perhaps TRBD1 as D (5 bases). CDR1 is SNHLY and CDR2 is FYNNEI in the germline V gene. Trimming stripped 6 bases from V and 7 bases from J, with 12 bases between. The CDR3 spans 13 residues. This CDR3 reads CASRETRVGELFF. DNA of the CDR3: TGTGCCAGCAGAGAAACCAGGGTCGGGGAGCTGTTTTTT.

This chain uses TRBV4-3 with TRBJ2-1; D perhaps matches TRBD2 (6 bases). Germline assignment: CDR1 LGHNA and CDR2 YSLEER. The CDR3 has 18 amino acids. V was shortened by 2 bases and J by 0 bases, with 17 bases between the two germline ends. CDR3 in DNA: TGCGCCAGCAGCCAAAACTCCCCTAGCGCCAGCTCCTACAATGAGCAGTTCTTC. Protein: CASSQNSPSASSYNEQFF.

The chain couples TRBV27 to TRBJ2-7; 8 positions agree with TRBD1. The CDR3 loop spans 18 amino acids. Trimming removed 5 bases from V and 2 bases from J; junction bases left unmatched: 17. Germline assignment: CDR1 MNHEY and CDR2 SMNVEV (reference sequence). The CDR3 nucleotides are TGTGCCAGCAGTCCTCCTCGTTTCGGACAGGGAAGAGCCTACGAGCAGTACTTC. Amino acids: CASSPPRFGQGRAYEQYF.

Here the CDR3 DNA reads TGTGCCAGCAGTCCGACAGGGGTCCACGAGCAGTACTTC. This translates into CASSPTGVHEQYF. J is TRBJ2-7 and V is TRBV12-3 or TRBV12-4, with TRBD1 matching 8 bases. J gave up 5 bases and V 5 bases, and 5 bases lay outside the gene matches. The CDR3 runs to 13 residues.

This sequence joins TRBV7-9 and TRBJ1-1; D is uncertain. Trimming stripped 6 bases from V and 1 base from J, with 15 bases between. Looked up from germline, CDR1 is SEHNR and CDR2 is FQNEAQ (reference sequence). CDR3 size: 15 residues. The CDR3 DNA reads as TGTGCCAGCAGGATTAGCCTGGCCGGGAACACTGAAGCTTTCTTT. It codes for CASRISLAGNTEAFF.

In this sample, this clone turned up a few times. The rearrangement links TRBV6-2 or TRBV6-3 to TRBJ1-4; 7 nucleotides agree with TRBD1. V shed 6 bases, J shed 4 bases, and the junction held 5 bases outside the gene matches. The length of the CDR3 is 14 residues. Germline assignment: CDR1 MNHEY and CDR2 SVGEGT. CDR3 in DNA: TGTGCCAGCAGCCGGGACAGAGTTAATGAAAAACTGTTTTTT. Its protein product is CASSRDRVNEKLFF.

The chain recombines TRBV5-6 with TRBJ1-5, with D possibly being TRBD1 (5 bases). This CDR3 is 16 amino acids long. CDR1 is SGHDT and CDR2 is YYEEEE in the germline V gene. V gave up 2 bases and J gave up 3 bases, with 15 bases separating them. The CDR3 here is CASSFYRGEVNQPQHF. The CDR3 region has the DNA TGTGCCAGCAGCTTCTACCGGGGCGAAGTCAATCAGCCCCAGCATTTT.

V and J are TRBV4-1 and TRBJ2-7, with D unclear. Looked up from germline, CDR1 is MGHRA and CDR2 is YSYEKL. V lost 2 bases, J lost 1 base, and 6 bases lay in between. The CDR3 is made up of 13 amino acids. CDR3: CASSQWQSYEQYF. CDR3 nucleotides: TGCGCCAGCAGCCAATGGCAGTCCTACGAGCAGTACTTC.

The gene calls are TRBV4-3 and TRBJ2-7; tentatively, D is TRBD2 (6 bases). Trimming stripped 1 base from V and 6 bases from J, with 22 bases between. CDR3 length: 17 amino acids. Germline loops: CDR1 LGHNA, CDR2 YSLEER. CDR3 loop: CASSQGEYGEVSGEQYF. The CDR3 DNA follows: TGCGCCAGCAGCCAAGGGGAATACGGGGAGGTCTCGGGCGAGCAGTACTTC.

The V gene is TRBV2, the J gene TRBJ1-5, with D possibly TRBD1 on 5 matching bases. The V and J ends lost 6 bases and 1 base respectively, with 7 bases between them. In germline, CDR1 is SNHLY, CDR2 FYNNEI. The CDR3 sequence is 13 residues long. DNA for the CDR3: TGTGCCAGCAGCAGGGAAAGCAATCAGCCCCAGCATTTT. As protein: CASSRESNQPQHF.

CDR3 region: CASSFRRTGGSSGNTIYF. CDR3 DNA sequence: TGTGCCAGCAGTTTTCGAAGGACAGGCGGGAGCTCTGGAAACACCATATATTTT. The rearrangement joins TRBV2 to TRBJ1-3; 7 nucleotides align to TRBD1. V lost 5 bases to trimming and J lost 0 bases; unmatched junction nucleotides: 13. The length of the CDR3 is 18 residues. In germline, CDR1 is SNHLY, CDR2 FYNNEI.

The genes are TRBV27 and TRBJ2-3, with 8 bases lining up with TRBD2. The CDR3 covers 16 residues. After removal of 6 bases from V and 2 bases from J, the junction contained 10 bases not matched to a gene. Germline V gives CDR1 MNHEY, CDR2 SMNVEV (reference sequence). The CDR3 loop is CASSHSWRGDTDTQYF. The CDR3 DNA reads TGTGCCAGCAGCCATTCCTGGCGGGGGGACACAGATACGCAGTATTTT.

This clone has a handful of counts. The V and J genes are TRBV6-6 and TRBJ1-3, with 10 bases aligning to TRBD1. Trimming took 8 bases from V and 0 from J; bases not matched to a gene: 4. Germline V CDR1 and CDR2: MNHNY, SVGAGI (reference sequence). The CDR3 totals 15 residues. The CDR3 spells CASRTGGNSGNTIYF. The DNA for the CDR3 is TGTGCCAGCCGGACAGGGGGGAACTCTGGAAACACCATATATTTT.